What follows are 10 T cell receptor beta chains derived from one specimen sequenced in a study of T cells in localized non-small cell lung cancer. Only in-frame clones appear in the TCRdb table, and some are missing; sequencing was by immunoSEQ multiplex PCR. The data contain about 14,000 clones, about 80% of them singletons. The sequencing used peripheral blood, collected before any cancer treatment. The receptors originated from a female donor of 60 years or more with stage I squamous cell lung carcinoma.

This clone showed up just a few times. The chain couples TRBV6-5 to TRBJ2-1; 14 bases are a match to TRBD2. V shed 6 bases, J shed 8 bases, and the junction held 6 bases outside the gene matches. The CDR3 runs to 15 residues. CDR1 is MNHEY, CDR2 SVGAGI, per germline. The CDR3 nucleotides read TGTGCCAGCAGCCGACTAGCGGGGGGGCCCTATGAGCAGTTCTTC. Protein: CASSRLAGGPYEQFF.

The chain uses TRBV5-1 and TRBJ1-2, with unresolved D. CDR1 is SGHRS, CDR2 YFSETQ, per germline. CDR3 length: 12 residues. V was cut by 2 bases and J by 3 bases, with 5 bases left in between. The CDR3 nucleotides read TGCGCCAGCAGCTTTTCAGACTATGGCTACACCTTC. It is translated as CASSFSDYGYTF.

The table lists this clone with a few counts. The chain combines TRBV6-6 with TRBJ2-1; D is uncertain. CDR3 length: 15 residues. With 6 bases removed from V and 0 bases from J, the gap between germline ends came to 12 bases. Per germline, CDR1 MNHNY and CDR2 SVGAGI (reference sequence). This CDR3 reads CASRLQESSYNEQFF. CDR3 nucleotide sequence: TGTGCCAGCAGGTTACAAGAAAGCTCCTACAATGAGCAGTTCTTC.

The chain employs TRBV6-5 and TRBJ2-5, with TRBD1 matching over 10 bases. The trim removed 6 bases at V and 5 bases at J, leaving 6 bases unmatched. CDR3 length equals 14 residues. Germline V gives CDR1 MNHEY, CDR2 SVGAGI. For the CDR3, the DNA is TGTGCCAGCAGGTACCTGGACAGGGGGGAGACCCAGTACTTC. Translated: CASRYLDRGETQYF.

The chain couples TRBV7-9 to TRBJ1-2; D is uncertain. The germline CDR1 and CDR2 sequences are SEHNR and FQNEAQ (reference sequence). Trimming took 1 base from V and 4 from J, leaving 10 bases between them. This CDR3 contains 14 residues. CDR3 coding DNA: TGTGCCAGCAGCTTAGGGACCGACCTCTATGGCTACACCTTC. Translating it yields CASSLGTDLYGYTF.

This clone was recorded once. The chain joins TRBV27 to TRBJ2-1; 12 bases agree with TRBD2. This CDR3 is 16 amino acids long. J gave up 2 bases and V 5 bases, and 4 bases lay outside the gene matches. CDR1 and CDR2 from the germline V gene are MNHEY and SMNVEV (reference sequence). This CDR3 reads CASSETSGGPYNEQFF. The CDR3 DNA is TGTGCCAGCAGTGAAACTAGCGGGGGGCCCTACAATGAGCAGTTCTTC.

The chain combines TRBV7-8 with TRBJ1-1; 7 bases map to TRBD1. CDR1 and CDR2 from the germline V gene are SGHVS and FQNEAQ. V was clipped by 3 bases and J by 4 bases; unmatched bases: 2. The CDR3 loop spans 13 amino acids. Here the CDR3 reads CASSLTGITEAFF. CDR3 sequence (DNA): TGTGCCAGCAGCTTGACAGGGATCACTGAAGCTTTCTTT.

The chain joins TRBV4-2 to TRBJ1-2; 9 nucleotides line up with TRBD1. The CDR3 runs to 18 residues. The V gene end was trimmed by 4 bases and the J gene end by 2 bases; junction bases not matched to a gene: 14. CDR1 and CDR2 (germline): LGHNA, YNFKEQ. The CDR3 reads CASSPALYLGQGNYGYTF. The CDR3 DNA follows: TGTGCCAGCAGCCCCGCTCTATATTTAGGACAGGGGAACTATGGCTACACCTTC.

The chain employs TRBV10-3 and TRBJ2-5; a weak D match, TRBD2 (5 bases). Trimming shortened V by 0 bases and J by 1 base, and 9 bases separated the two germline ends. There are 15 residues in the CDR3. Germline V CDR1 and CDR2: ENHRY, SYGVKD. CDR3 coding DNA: TGTGCCATCAGTGAGTCCGGACTGCTCCAAGAGACCCAGTACTTC. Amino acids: CAISESGLLQETQYF.

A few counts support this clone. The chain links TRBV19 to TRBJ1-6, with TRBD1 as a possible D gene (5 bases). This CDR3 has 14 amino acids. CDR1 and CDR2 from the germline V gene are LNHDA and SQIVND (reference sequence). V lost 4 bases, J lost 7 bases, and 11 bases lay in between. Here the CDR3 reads CASSKSGTNSPLHF. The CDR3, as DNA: TGTGCCAGTAGTAAATCCGGGACCAATTCACCCCTCCACTTT. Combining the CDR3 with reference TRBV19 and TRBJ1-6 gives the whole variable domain DGGITQSPKYLFRKEGQNVTLSCEQNLNHDAMYWYRQDPGQGLRLIYYSQIVNDFQKGDIAEGYSVSREKKESFPLTVTSAQKNPTAFYLCASSKSGTNSPLHFGNGTRLTVT.